In its sample, the clone carrying this T cell receptor beta chain ranks as medium-sized (0.01 to 0.1%). Collection of blood occurred at baseline, at cycle 4 day 1, and at cycle 7 day 1. These data are taken from a study of OX40 agonist ivuxolimab in advanced cancers. Study as a whole: With ivuxolimab, an agonistic anti-OX40 (CD134) antibody, patients were treated. Hepatocellular carcinoma, melanoma, renal cell or head and neck cancer affected the dose-escalation patients.

Measured with immunoSEQ multiplex PCR; TCRdb has only the in-frame clones, and not every one. The data contain roughly 60,000 clones, 80% to 90% of them seen just once; the ten biggest clones take up 0.88%. The trim removed 4 bases at V and 9 bases at J, leaving 10 bases unmatched. The germline V gene has CDR1 SGHTA and CDR2 FQGNSA. The CDR3 spans 16 residues. V usage is TRBV7-2 and J usage is TRBJ2-1; TRBD2 matches at 12 bases. The specimen was CD4+ or CD8+ T cells sorted from blood, collected in a trial of the OX40 agonist ivuxolimab. The source of this sequence is an adult with an advanced solid tumor such as melanoma, head and neck, liver or kidney cancer. CDR3 in amino acids: CASSSGLAGPQGEQFF. As DNA, the CDR3 is TGTGCCAGCAGCTCAGGACTAGCGGGGCCCCAGGGTGAGCAGTTCTTC.